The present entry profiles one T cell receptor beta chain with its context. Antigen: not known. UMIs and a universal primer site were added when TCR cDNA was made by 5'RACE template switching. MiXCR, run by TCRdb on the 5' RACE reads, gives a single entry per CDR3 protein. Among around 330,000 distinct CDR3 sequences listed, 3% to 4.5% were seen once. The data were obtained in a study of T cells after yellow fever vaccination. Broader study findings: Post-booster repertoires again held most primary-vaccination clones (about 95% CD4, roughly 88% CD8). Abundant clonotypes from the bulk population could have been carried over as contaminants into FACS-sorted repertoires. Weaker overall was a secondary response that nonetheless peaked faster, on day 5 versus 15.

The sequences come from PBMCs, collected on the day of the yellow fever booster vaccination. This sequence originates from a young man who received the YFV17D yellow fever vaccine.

This CDR3 reads CASFIRGYGYTF. The CDR3 DNA is TGTGCCAGTTTCATTAGGGGCTATGGCTACACCTTC. The genes are TRBV19 and TRBJ1-2; D might be TRBD1 (5 bases). Between the trimmed V and J ends, which lost 8 bases and 4 bases, there was a span of 11 bases. The CDR3 runs to 12 residues. In germline, CDR1 is LNHDA, CDR2 SQIVND (reference sequence).